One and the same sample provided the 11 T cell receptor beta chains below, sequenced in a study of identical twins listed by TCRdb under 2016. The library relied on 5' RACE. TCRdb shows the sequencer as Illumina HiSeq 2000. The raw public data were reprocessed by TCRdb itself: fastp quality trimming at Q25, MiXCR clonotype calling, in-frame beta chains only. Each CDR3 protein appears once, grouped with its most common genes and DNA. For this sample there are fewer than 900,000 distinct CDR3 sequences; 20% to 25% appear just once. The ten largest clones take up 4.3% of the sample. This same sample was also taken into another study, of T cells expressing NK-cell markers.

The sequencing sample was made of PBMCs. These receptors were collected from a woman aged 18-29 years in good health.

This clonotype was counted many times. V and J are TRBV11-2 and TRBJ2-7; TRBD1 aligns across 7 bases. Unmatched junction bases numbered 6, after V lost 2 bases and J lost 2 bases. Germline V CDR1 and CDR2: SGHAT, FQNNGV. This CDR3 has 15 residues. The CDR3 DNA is TGTGCCAGCAGCTTAATTACCGGGACAGCCTACGAGCAGTACTTC. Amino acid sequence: CASSLITGTAYEQYF.

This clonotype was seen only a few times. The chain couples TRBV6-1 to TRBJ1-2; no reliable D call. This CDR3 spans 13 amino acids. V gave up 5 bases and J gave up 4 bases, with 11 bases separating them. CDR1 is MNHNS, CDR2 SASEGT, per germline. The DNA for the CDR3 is TGTGCCAGCAGTCTCCAGCGGGGCTATGGCTACACCTTC. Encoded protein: CASSLQRGYGYTF.

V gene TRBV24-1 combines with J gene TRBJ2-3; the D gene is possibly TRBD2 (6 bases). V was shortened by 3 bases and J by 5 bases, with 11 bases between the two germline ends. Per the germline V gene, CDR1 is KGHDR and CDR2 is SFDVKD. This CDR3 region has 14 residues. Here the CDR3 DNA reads TGTGCCACCAGTGATGGAGGGCGGGGAGATACGCAGTATTTT. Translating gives CATSDGGRGDTQYF.

This chain's CDR3 is CSAMGPESSDTQYF. CDR3 in DNA: TGCAGTGCCATGGGACCTGAGTCATCAGATACGCAGTATTTT. This chain links TRBV20-1 with TRBJ2-3; D could derive from TRBD1 or TRBD2 (5 bases each). Germline V gene lookup returns CDR1 DFQATT and CDR2 SNEGSKA (reference sequence). The CDR3 runs 14 residues. Trimming pared 6 bases from V and 4 bases from J, leaving 17 bases between.

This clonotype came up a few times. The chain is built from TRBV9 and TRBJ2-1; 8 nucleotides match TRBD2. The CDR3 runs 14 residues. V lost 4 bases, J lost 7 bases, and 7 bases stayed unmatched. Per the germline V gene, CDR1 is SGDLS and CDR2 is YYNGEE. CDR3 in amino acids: CASSPGGARNEQFF. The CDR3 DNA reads TGTGCCAGCAGCCCCGGGGGGGCGCGGAATGAGCAGTTCTTC.

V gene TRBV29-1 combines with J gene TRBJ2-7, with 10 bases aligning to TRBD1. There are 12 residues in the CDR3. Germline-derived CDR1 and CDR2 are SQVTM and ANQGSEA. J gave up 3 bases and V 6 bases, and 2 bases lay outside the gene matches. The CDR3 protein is CSVWTGGYEQYF. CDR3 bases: TGCAGCGTATGGACAGGGGGCTACGAGCAGTACTTC.

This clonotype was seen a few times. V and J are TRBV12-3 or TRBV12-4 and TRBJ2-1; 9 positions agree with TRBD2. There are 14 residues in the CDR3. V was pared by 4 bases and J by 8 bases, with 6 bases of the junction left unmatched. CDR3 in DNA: TGTGCCAGCAGTTCGGGACTAGCTAAGTATGAGCAGTTCTTC. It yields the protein CASSSGLAKYEQFF.

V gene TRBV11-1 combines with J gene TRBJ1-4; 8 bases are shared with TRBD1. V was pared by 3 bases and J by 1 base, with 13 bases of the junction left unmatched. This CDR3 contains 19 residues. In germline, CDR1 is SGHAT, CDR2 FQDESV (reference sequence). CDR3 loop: CASSFPSGQGIETNEKLFF. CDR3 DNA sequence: TGTGCCAGCAGCTTCCCCTCCGGACAGGGAATAGAAACTAATGAAAAACTGTTTTTT.

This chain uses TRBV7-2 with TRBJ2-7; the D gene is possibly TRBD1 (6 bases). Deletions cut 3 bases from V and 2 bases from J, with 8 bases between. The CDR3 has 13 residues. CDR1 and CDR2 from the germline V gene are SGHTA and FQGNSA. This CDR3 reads CASSFKGAYEQYF. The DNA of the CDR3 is TGTGCCAGCAGCTTCAAGGGGGCCTACGAGCAGTACTTC.

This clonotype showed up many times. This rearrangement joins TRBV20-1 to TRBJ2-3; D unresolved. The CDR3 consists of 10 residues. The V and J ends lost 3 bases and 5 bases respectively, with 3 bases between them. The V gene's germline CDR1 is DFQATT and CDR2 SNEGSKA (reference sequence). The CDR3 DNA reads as TGCAGTGCTAGGATAGATACGCAGTATTTT. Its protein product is CSARIDTQYF.

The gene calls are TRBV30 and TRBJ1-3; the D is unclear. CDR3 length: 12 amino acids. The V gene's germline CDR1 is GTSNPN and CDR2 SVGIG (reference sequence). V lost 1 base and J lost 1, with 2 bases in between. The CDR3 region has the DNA TGTGCCTGGAGTGCGTCTGGAAACACCATATATTTT. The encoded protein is CAWSASGNTIYF.